This T cell receptor beta chain was found in a study of T cells after posttransplantation cyclophosphamide (dated by TCRdb to 2015 to 2016). Concerning the study at large: Using TRB sequencing, the study followed how the T cell repertoire rebuilt after myeloablative bone marrow transplantation with posttransplantation cyclophosphamide given as GVHD prophylaxis. Antigen receptor sequencing covered samples from a few dozen PTCy-treated patients and around 15 of their related bone marrow donors. Blood from all 30 or so PTCy patients who had 1-year posttransplant specimens underwent TRB sequencing. In 3 patients, up to roughly 3 additional blood samples taken between 2 and 5.2 years after transplant also underwent TRB sequencing, as did pretransplant blood from several patients. Because TRA and TRB clonality were tightly correlated in 9 samples, subsequent TCR analyses were focused on TRB only. Public TRB sequences were queried against a database of over 3,600 sequences associated with responses to pathogens, tumor antigens, self-antigens and alloantigens. Overall study outcomes, separate from this receptor: At 1-2 months, donor-recipient similarity was low but rose over the first year, and the later blood repertoires were often dominated by donor CD8+ memory clones. Across the approximately 42 patients, TRB clonality was highly associated with recipient CMV seropositivity and CMV reactivation, and diversity with PTCy was similar to that in the CNI/methotrexate controls. The TRB repertoires of T cells infiltrating skin or the GI tract showed only limited overlap with the TRB repertoires found in blood.

Counted from cysteine to phenylalanine, this CDR3 has 12 amino acids. The entry retains the CDR3 DNA only, 36 bases that are in frame from base 1. The germline V gene encodes CDR1 GTSNPN and CDR2 SVGIG (reference sequence). With regard to this clone: Its antigen specificity is not known. No much larger clone exists at a distance of one base, and base qualities are not known.

Genomic DNA was the input for TRB sequencing, which was run either with the immunoSEQ assay at survey resolution or with the hsTCRB kit. The paper's data handling went like this. The immunoSEQ software was used for initial read processing, and the LymphoSeq R package was used for repertoire analyses. Clonality was calculated as 1 minus normalized Shannon entropy, and the Gini coefficient was also calculated for each TRB dataset. Phenotypes of unsorted samples were inferred by mapping TRB sequences from sorted subsets of the recipient or donor onto unsorted samples of the same recipient. Sourced from immuneACCESS, this table was stored by TCRdb with only in-frame sequences that have V and J called. A share of the clones is absent; for the studies checked, an unresolved V gene accounts for under half, and the remainder has no known explanation. The V and J calls and clone size come from that table; D and trimming were worked out from the DNA. A total of tens of thousands of clones appear in this sample, less than 98% of them only once. The ten biggest clones cover around 0.14% of the sample.

Viable CD3+CD4+ or CD3+CD8+ cells that were CCR7+CD45RA+CD45RO-CD95-CD27+CD28+ were defined as naive T cells. On the day of marrow donation, related bone marrow donors gave peripheral blood samples. Peripheral blood and bone marrow mononuclear cells were isolated by Ficoll-Hypaque density centrifugation and cryopreserved. FACS on a FACSAria II was used to sort CD4+ and CD8+ T cells, including the naive and memory subsets. This sequence originates from a man aged 50 to 60 in good health, CMV-negative, and a related stem cell transplant donor. Material: naive CD4+ T cells sorted from PBMCs. Recombination linked TRBV30 to TRBJ2-5; the D gene cannot be resolved reliably. The better agreement between TRBJ2-7 and the DNA end casts doubt on the J call. Read as DNA, the sequence is TGTGCCTGGAGTGTCCTCTCCTACGAGCAGTACTTC. Its protein is CAWSVLSYEQYF.